The 23 T cell receptor beta chains below come from one sample, sequenced in a study of blood T cell repertoires in COVID-19. Measured with immunoSEQ multiplex PCR; TCRdb has only the in-frame clones, and not every one. Of roughly 120,000 clones in the sample, roughly 84% were seen once. The sequencing sample was made of peripheral blood. The receptors derive from a man aged 40-49 years with acute or convalescent COVID-19.

V usage is TRBV7-2 and J usage is TRBJ1-6; possible D gene TRBD1, 5 bases. Germline assignment: CDR1 SGHTA and CDR2 FQGNSA. This CDR3 spans 14 amino acids. V was trimmed by 4 bases and J by 10 bases, leaving 14 bases between them. The CDR3 protein is CASSWEGPVSPLHF. The CDR3 nucleotides are TGTGCCAGCAGCTGGGAGGGGCCAGTGTCACCCCTCCACTTT.

The V gene is TRBV28, the J gene TRBJ2-1; 14 bases match TRBD2. The CDR3 loop spans 19 amino acids. Looked up from germline, CDR1 is MDHEN and CDR2 is SYDVKM. The V and J ends lost 6 bases and 7 bases, in that order; junction bases with no gene match: 17. Here the CDR3 DNA reads TGTGCCAGCAGACCTCCGGGACTAGCGGGAGTAAACCGCCCTAATGAGCAGTTCTTC. Protein: CASRPPGLAGVNRPNEQFF.

The rearrangement uses TRBV19 and TRBJ2-5; D is perhaps TRBD2 (6 bases). CDR1 and CDR2 from the germline V gene are LNHDA and SQIVND (reference sequence). The V end was cut by 3 bases, the J end by 2 bases, with 10 bases between. The length of the CDR3 is 14 residues. The chain's CDR3 is CASSIRRDQETQYF. The CDR3 DNA sequence: TGTGCCAGTAGTATTAGGAGGGATCAAGAGACCCAGTACTTC.

The J gene is TRBJ1-4, the V gene TRBV6-1, with D unclear. V shed 2 bases and J shed 2 bases, with 6 bases lying between them. The length of the CDR3 is 14 residues. CDR1 MNHNS and CDR2 SASEGT come from the germline V gene. The CDR3, as DNA: TGTGCCAGCAGTGAAACGCGGACTAATGAAAAACTGTTTTTT. Encoded protein: CASSETRTNEKLFF.

V and J are TRBV11-2 and TRBJ2-1; 10 positions agree with TRBD2. Germline V gene sequence: CDR1 SGHAT, CDR2 FQNNGV. V lost 5 bases and J lost 4; bases outside the gene matches: 5. CDR3 length: 15 residues. CDR3 in amino acids: CASSATSGPYNEQFF. CDR3 nucleotide sequence: TGTGCCAGCAGCGCGACTAGCGGGCCTTACAATGAGCAGTTCTTC. Full variable domain (rest looked up from reference TRBV11-2 and TRBJ2-1): EAGVAQSPRYKIIEKRQSVAFWCNPISGHATLYWYQQILGQGPKLLIQFQNNGVVDDSQLPKDRFSAERLKGVDSTLKIQPAKLEDSAVYLCASSATSGPYNEQFFGPGTRLTVL.

This clone was picked up a small number of times. The chain combines TRBV5-6 with TRBJ2-7; 9 nucleotides agree with TRBD1. The trim removed 3 bases at V and 3 bases at J, leaving 4 bases unmatched. Germline-derived CDR1 and CDR2 are SGHDT and YYEEEE. The CDR3 has 14 amino acids. The CDR3, as DNA: TGTGCCAGCAGCTATTGGGACAGGGTCTACGAGCAGTACTTC. Translation gives CASSYWDRVYEQYF.

CDR3 sequence reads: CASSLGGRTNEKLFF. CDR3 bases: TGTGCCAGCAGCTTAGGGGGGCGGACTAATGAAAAACTGTTTTTT. The V call is TRBV7-9, the J call TRBJ1-4, with D tentatively TRBD1 (6 bases). The germline CDR1 and CDR2 sequences are SEHNR and FQNEAQ (reference sequence). Trimming cost V 1 base and J 2 bases, with 8 bases left between them. The CDR3 sequence is 15 residues long. The whole variable domain, remainder taken from reference TRBV7-9 and TRBJ1-4, is DTGVSQNPRHKITKRGQNVTFRCDPISEHNRLYWYRQTLGQGPEFLTYFQNEAQLEKSRLLSDRFSAERPKGSFSTLEIQRTEQGDSAMYLCASSLGGRTNEKLFFGSGTQLSVL.

Only one count was recorded for this clone. The rearrangement links TRBV11-2 to TRBJ1-2; possible D gene TRBD1, 5 bases. Looked up from germline, CDR1 is SGHAT and CDR2 is FQNNGV. Trimming stripped 1 base from V and 4 bases from J, with 16 bases between. This CDR3 has 16 amino acids. Here the CDR3 reads CASSLAMLDSSYGYTF. CDR3 DNA sequence: TGTGCCAGCAGCTTAGCGATGCTTGACAGCTCCTATGGCTACACCTTC.

This chain links TRBV5-4 with TRBJ1-5; D is possibly TRBD1 (6 bases). This CDR3 spans 14 amino acids. CDR1 and CDR2 from the germline V gene are SGHNT and YYREEE (reference sequence). The V end was cut by 2 bases, the J end by 5 bases, with 11 bases between. CDR3 nucleotide sequence: TGTGCCAGCAGCTTACAGGGTTCTGATCAGCCCCAGCATTTT. It encodes CASSLQGSDQPQHF. Full variable domain (missing parts from reference TRBV5-4 and TRBJ1-5): ETGVTQSPTHLIKTRGQQVTLRCSSQSGHNTVSWYQQALGQGPQFIFQYYREEENGRGNFPPRFSGLQFPNYSSELNVNALELDDSALYLCASSLQGSDQPQHFGDGTRLSIL.

The rearrangement uses TRBV5-6 and TRBJ2-3; 7 positions agree with TRBD2. CDR3 length: 13 residues. V trimming: 7 bases; J trimming: 2 bases; junction bases outside the gene matches: 4. Germline CDR1 is SGHDT and CDR2 is YYEEEE. The CDR3 sequence is CASRTRSTDTQYF. The DNA of the CDR3 is TGTGCCAGCCGGACTAGGTCCACAGATACGCAGTATTTT.

J is TRBJ1-5 and V is TRBV10-2; 11 bases line up with TRBD1. This CDR3 spans 16 amino acids. Losses at the gene ends were 2 bases for V and 7 bases for J; bases not matched to a gene: 7. CDR1 and CDR2 from the germline V gene are WSHSY and SAAADI. The CDR3 DNA follows: TGCGCCAGCAGTGAGATCAGGACAGGGGGCTCCCAGCCCCAGCATTTT. This gives the protein CASSEIRTGGSQPQHF.

The chain has TRBV7-2 and TRBJ2-7; TRBD2 might be the D (5 bases). Germline CDR1 SGHTA, CDR2 FQGNSA. This CDR3 spans 15 amino acids. V was shortened by 1 base and J by 0 bases, with 10 bases between the two germline ends. The CDR3 DNA reads as TGTGCCAGCAGCTTAGAAGGAGGTACCTCCTACGAGCAGTACTTC. Translating it yields CASSLEGGTSYEQYF.

V and J are TRBV18 and TRBJ1-1; tentative D call: TRBD1 (5 bases). CDR3 size: 13 residues. Germline V gives CDR1 KGHSH, CDR2 LQKENI. The V end was cut by 3 bases, the J end by 10 bases, with 15 bases between. The CDR3, as DNA: TGTGCCAGCTCACCCGACGTTTCGGGGGGAGCTTTCTTT. Residues: CASSPDVSGGAFF.

V usage is TRBV3-1 (or the pseudogene TRBV3-2) and J usage is TRBJ2-3; weak D call: TRBD2 (6 bases). Looked up from germline, CDR1 is LGHDT and CDR2 is YNNKEL (reference sequence). The ends were cut back, 1 base at V and 6 bases at J, with 11 bases in the middle. The CDR3 runs to 14 residues. The CDR3: CASSQGLGIDTQYF. CDR3 bases: TGTGCCAGCAGCCAAGGACTAGGAATTGATACGCAGTATTTT.

This rearrangement joins TRBV7-9 to TRBJ1-6; D ambiguous. Per the germline V gene, CDR1 is SEHNR and CDR2 is FQNEAQ (reference sequence). CDR3 size: 13 residues. The V gene lost 5 bases and the J gene lost 7 bases, with 9 bases spanning the gap. The CDR3 DNA reads as TGTGCCAGCAGCCCACAGCTAAATTCACCCCTCCACTTT. It is translated as CASSPQLNSPLHF.

The chain combines TRBV6-5 with TRBJ2-1, with no clear D. Trimming removed 2 bases at V and 6 bases at J, with 8 bases between. Germline V CDR1 and CDR2: MNHEY, SVGAGI. The CDR3 consists of 13 residues. In DNA, the CDR3 is TGTGCCAGCAGTTACCACTCAAGCAATGAGCAGTTCTTC. It translates to CASSYHSSNEQFF.

The J gene is TRBJ1-2, the V gene TRBV18; 7 bases are shared with TRBD1. The V and J ends lost 4 bases and 2 bases, in that order; junction bases with no gene match: 7. The CDR3 is made up of 15 amino acids. Germline lookup yields CDR1 KGHSH and CDR2 LQKENI. The CDR3 bases are TGTGCCAGCTCACGGGCCCAGGGGGAGAACTATGGCTACACCTTC. Protein: CASSRAQGENYGYTF.

The genes are TRBV6-5 and TRBJ2-1; TRBD2 might be the D (5 bases). Germline-derived CDR1 and CDR2 are MNHEY and SVGAGI. Deletions cut 7 bases from V and 5 bases from J, with 15 bases between. This CDR3 has 14 amino acids. The CDR3 loop is CASTSPPGNNEQFF. The CDR3 DNA is TGTGCCAGCACCTCCCCTCCGGGAAACAATGAGCAGTTCTTC.

This rearrangement joins TRBV7-2 to TRBJ2-5; unclear D gene. V was shortened by 1 base and J by 2 bases, with 5 bases between the two germline ends. The germline V gene encodes CDR1 SGHTA and CDR2 FQGNSA. This CDR3 is 13 amino acids long. The CDR3: CASSLGLQETQYF. In DNA, the CDR3 is TGTGCCAGCAGCTTAGGTCTGCAAGAGACCCAGTACTTC.

This clone was found a few times. The V call is TRBV2, the J call TRBJ2-1; D may be TRBD2 (6 bases). The germline gives CDR1 SNHLY, CDR2 FYNNEI. CDR3 length: 14 amino acids. Trimming removed 6 bases from V and 7 bases from J, with 16 bases in between. CDR3 in amino acids: CASRGRQGRNEQFF. The DNA for the CDR3 is TGTGCCAGCAGGGGGAGGCAGGGCCGGAATGAGCAGTTCTTC.

This sequence joins TRBV7-8 and TRBJ2-1, with D maybe TRBD2 (5 bases). The length of the CDR3 is 14 residues. Trimming took 2 bases from V and 5 from J, leaving 10 bases between them. Germline CDR1 and CDR2: SGHVS and FQNEAQ. The CDR3 is CASSLSSGHNEQFF. The CDR3 region has the DNA TGTGCCAGCAGCTTATCCAGCGGCCACAATGAGCAGTTCTTC.

This chain joins TRBV28 and TRBJ2-7, with D possibly TRBD2 on 6 matching bases. CDR1 is MDHEN, CDR2 SYDVKM, per germline. V lost 6 bases and J lost 12, with 18 bases in between. The CDR3 is made up of 12 amino acids. The CDR3 bases are TGTGCCAGCAGCCCCAGAGGGAGGTCAGGGTACTTC. This gives the protein CASSPRGRSGYF.

The rearrangement joins TRBV18 to TRBJ1-2; TRBD1 aligns across 8 bases. The germline gives CDR1 KGHSH, CDR2 LQKENI. V lost 4 bases, J lost 4 bases, and 11 bases stayed unmatched. This CDR3 contains 16 residues. In DNA form, the CDR3 reads TGTGCCAGCTCACTTCATGGACAGGGAGGAGGCTATGGCTACACCTTC. The encoded protein is CASSLHGQGGGYGYTF.